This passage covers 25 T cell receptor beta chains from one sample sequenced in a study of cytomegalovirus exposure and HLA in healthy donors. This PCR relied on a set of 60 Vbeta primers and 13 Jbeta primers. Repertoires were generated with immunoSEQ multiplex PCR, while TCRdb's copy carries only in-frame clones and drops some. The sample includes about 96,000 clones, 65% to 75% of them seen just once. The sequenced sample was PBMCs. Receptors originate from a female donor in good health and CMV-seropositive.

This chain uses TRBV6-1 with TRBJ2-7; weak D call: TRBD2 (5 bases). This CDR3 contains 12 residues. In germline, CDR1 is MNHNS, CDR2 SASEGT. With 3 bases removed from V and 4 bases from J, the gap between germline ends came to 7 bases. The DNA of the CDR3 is TGTGCCAGCAGTGATCCGGGATACGAGCAGTACTTC. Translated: CASSDPGYEQYF.

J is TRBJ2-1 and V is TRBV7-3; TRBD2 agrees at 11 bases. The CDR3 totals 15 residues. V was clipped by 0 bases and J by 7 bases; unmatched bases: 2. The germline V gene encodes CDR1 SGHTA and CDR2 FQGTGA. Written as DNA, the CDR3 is TGTGCCAGCAGCTTAACTAGCGGGAGGGAGAATGAGCAGTTCTTC. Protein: CASSLTSGRENEQFF.

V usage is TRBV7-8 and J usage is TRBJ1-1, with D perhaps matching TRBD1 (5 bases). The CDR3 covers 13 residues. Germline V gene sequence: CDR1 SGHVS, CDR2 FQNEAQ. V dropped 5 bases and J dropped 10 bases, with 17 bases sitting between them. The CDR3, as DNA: TGTGCCAGCAGCCAATCAAAAGGGGCCGGAGCTTTCTTT. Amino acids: CASSQSKGAGAFF.

The CDR3 DNA sequence: TGTGCCAGCAGTGCCGGGACAGGGAATCCCGAGCAGTACTTC. Translating gives CASSAGTGNPEQYF. The chain combines TRBV2 with TRBJ2-7; 9 bases align to TRBD1. The V and J ends lost 4 bases and 6 bases, in that order; junction bases with no gene match: 7. Per germline, CDR1 SNHLY and CDR2 FYNNEI. This CDR3 region has 14 residues.

The CDR3 here is CATSSDLNSYNEQFF. The CDR3 DNA sequence: TGTGCCACCAGCAGTGATCTAAACTCCTACAATGAGCAGTTCTTC. The rearrangement uses TRBV15 and TRBJ2-1; D is unclear. The CDR3 has 15 residues. Trimming removed 3 bases from V and 0 bases from J, with 9 bases in between. The germline CDR1 and CDR2 sequences are LNHNV and YYDKDF (reference sequence).

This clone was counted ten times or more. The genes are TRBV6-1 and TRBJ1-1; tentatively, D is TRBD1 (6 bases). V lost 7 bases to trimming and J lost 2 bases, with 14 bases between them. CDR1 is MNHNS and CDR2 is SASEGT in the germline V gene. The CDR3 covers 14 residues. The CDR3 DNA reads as TGTGCCAGCAAGAGGACAGACCTAAACACTGAAGCTTTCTTT. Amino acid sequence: CASKRTDLNTEAFF.

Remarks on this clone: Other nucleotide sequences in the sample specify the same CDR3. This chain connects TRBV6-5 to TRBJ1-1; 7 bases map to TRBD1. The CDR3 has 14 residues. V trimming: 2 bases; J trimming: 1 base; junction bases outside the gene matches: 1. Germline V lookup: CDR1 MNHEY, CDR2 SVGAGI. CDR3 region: CASSYNRGNTEAFF. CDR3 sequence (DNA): TGTGCCAGCAGTTACAACAGGGGGAACACTGAAGCTTTCTTT.

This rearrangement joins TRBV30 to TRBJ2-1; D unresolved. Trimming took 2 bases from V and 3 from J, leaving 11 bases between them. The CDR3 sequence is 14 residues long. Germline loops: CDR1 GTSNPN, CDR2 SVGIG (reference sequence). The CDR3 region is CAWSWAPLYNEQFF. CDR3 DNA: TGTGCCTGGAGTTGGGCCCCACTCTACAATGAGCAGTTCTTC.

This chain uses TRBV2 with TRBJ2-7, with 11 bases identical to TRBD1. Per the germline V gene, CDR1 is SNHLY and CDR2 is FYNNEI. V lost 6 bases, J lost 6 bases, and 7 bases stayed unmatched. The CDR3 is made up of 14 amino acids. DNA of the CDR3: TGTGCCAGCAGCCGCGGGACAGGGGGTGGCGAGCAGTACTTC. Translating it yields CASSRGTGGGEQYF.

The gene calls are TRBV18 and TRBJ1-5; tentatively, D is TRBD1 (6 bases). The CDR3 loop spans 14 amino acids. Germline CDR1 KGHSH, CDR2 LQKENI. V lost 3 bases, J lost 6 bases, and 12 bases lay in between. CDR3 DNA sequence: TGTGCCAGCTCACCGACCGACAGGAGTCAGCCCCAGCATTTT. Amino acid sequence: CASSPTDRSQPQHF.

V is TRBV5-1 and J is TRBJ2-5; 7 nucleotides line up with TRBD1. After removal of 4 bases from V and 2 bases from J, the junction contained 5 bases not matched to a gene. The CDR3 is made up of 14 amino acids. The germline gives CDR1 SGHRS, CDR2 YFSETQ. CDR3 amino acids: CASSADRLQETQYF. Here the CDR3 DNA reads TGCGCCAGCAGCGCGGACAGGCTACAAGAGACCCAGTACTTC. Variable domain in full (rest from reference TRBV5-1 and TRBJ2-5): KAGVTQTPRYLIKTRGQQVTLSCSPISGHRSVSWYQQTPGQGLQFLFEYFSETQRNKGNFPGRFSGRQFSNSRSEMNVSTLELGDSALYLCASSADRLQETQYFGPGTRLLVL.

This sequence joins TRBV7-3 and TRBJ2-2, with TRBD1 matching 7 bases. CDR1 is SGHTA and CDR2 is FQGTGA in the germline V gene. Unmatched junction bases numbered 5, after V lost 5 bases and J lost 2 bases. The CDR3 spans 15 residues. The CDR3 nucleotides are TGTGCCAGCAGCCGGGGACAGAGTAACACCGGGGAGCTGTTTTTT. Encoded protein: CASSRGQSNTGELFF.

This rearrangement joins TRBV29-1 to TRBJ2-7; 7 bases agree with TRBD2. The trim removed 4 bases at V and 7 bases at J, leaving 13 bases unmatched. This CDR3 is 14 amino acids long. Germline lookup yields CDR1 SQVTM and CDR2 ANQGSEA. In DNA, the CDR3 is TGCAGCGTTGTGCCCGGGAGGCCTTCGGGGGAGCAGTACTTC. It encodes CSVVPGRPSGEQYF.

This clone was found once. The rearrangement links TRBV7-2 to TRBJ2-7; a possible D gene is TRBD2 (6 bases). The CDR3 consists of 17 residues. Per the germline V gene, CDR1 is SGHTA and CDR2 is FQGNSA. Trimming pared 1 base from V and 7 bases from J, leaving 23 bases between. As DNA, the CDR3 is TGTGCCAGCAGCTTAGGGGCGGGGACTCCCGGTCAAATGGAGCAGTACTTC. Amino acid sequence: CASSLGAGTPGQMEQYF.

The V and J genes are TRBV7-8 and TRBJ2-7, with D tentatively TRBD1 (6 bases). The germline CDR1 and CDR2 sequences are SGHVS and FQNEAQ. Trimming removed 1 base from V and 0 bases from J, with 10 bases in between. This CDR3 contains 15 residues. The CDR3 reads CASSLGQGSSYEQYF. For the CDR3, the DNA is TGTGCCAGCAGCTTAGGGCAGGGGTCCTCCTACGAGCAGTACTTC. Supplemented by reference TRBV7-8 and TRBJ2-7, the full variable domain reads GAGVSQSPRYKVAKRGQDVALRCDPISGHVSLFWYQQALGQGPEFLTYFQNEAQLDKSGLPSDRFFAERPEGSVSTLKIQRTQQEDSAVYLCASSLGQGSSYEQYFGPGTRLTVT.

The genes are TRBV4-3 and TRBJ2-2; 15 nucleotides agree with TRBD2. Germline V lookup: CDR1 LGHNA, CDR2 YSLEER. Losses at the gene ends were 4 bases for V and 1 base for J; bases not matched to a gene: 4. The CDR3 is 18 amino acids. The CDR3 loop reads CASSPGLAGGMNTGELFF. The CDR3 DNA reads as TGCGCCAGCAGCCCCGGACTAGCGGGGGGGATGAACACCGGGGAGCTGTTTTTT.

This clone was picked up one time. CDR3 DNA sequence: TGTGCCAGCAGCTCAGGGGTGGTTAATGAAAAACTGTTTTTT. Amino acid sequence: CASSSGVVNEKLFF. The rearrangement joins TRBV7-9 to TRBJ1-4; possibly TRBD1 for D (6 bases). Germline-derived CDR1 and CDR2 are SEHNR and FQNEAQ (reference sequence). This CDR3 region has 14 residues. V was cut by 4 bases and J by 4 bases, with 10 bases left in between.

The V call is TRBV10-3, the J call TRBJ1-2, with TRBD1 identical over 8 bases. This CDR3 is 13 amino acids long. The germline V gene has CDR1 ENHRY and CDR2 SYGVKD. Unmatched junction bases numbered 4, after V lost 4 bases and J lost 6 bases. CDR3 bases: TGTGCCATCAGTGCTGACAGGGGAGATGGCTACACCTTC. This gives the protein CAISADRGDGYTF.

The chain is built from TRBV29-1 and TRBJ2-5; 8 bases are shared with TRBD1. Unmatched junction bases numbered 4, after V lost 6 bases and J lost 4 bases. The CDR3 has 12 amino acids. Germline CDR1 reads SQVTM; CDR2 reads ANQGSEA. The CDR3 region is CSVADRVETQYF. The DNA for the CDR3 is TGCAGCGTCGCGGACAGGGTAGAGACCCAGTACTTC.

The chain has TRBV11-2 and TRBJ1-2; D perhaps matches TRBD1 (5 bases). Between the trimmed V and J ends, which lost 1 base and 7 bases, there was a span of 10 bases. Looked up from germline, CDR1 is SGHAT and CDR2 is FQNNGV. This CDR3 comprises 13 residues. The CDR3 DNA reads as TGTGCCAGCAGCTTAGGCCAGGGAAGTGGCTACACCTTC. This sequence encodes CASSLGQGSGYTF.

The CDR3 here is CASSDPAGGNIRTDTQYF. DNA for the CDR3: TGTGCCAGCAGTGATCCAGCGGGAGGTAACATACGCACAGATACGCAGTATTTT. The rearrangement links TRBV25-1 to TRBJ2-3; 9 positions agree with TRBD2. Trimming at V came to 3 bases and at J to 1 base, leaving 11 bases not matched to a gene. The CDR3 spans 18 residues. Germline V gene lookup returns CDR1 MGHDK and CDR2 SYGVNS.

The CDR3 loop reads CASSPVGGAGAEAFF. The CDR3 coding sequence is TGTGCCAGCAGCCCGGTGGGGGGGGCAGGCGCTGAAGCTTTCTTT. The V and J genes are TRBV9 and TRBJ1-1, with D possibly matching TRBD1 (6 bases). The CDR3 runs to 15 residues. V was clipped by 4 bases and J by 6 bases, with 19 bases between them. Germline-derived CDR1 and CDR2 are SGDLS and YYNGEE.

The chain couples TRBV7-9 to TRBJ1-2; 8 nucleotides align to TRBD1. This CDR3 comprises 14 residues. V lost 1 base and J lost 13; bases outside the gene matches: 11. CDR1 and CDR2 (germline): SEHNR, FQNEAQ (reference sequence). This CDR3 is CASSLGQGSPWRTF. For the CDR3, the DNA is TGTGCCAGCAGCTTAGGACAGGGGTCCCCGTGGCGCACCTTC. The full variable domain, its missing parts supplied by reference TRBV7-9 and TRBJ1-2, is DTGVSQNPRHKITKRGQNVTFRCDPISEHNRLYWYRQTLGQGPEFLTYFQNEAQLEKSRLLSDRFSAERPKGSFSTLEIQRTEQGDSAMYLCASSLGQGSPWRTFGSGTRLTVV.

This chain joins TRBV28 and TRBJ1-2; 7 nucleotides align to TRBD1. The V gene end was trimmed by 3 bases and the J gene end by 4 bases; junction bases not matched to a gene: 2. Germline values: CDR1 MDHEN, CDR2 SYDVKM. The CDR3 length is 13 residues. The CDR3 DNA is TGTGCCAGCAGTTTGGGACAGTTCTATGGCTACACCTTC. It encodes CASSLGQFYGYTF.

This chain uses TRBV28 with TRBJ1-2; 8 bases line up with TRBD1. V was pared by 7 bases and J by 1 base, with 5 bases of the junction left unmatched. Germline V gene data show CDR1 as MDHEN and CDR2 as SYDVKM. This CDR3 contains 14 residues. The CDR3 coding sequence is TGTGCCAGCACCCGGGACAGGAGTAACTATGGCTACACCTTC. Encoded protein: CASTRDRSNYGYTF.